One sample yielded the 9 T cell receptor beta chains listed below, sequenced in a study of T-cell reconstitution after alpha-beta-depleted transplantation in children. It was with unique molecular identifiers that the TCRbeta library was prepared. Each CDR3 protein gets one entry after TCRdb re-called the PCR reads with MiXCR. The sample has some 600,000 distinct CDR3 sequences; approximately 13% are singletons. The sample was PBMCs, mostly from graft donor cells, taken 360 days after TCRalphabeta/CD19-depleted stem cell transplant. All receptors derive from a male patient younger than 18 who had a stem cell transplant for acute myeloid leukemia, so the T cells may come from the graft donor.

CDR3 sequence: CASRPIAGGSYEQYF. DNA of the CDR3: TGTGCCAGCAGACCGATAGCGGGAGGCTCCTACGAGCAGTACTTC. The V and J genes are TRBV11-2 and TRBJ2-7; 10 nucleotides line up with TRBD2. Germline V gives CDR1 SGHAT, CDR2 FQNNGV. The junction had 5 bases not matched to a gene; V was cut back by 6 bases and J by 0 bases. The CDR3 has 15 residues.

The chain couples TRBV12-3 or TRBV12-4 to TRBJ2-7; D ambiguous. The CDR3 has 17 residues. The V and J ends lost 2 bases and 3 bases respectively, with 20 bases between them. Here the CDR3 DNA reads TGTGCCAGCAGTTTACGCTTGTCGGAGACCAATCTCTACGAGCAGTACTTC. This sequence encodes CASSLRLSETNLYEQYF.

The table lists this clonotype with a few counts. This chain uses TRBV7-6 with TRBJ1-3; D ambiguous. The CDR3 runs to 15 residues. V was shortened by 5 bases and J by 4 bases, with 15 bases between the two germline ends. The V gene's germline CDR1 is SGHVS and CDR2 FNYEAQ. The CDR3 DNA sequence: TGTGCCAGCAGCCACAGCCAGAGGACGGGAAACACCATATATTTT. As protein: CASSHSQRTGNTIYF.

The rearrangement links TRBV20-1 to TRBJ2-7, with TRBD2 matching over 10 bases. Germline CDR1 is DFQATT and CDR2 is SNEGSKA (reference sequence). The CDR3 covers 17 residues. Trimming took 0 bases from V and 2 from J; bases not matched to a gene: 10. CDR3 nucleotide sequence: TGCAGTGCTAGAGATCAATCTAGCGGGAGAGAAACCTACGAGCAGTACTTC. Encoded protein: CSARDQSSGRETYEQYF.

The table lists this clonotype with a few counts. V gene TRBV20-1 combines with J gene TRBJ2-7, with 13 bases identical to TRBD2. The CDR3 has 16 residues. CDR1 and CDR2 from the germline V gene are DFQATT and SNEGSKA (reference sequence). The V gene end was trimmed by 6 bases and the J gene end by 5 bases; junction bases not matched to a gene: 13. Here the CDR3 reads CSADSLTSGRADEQYF. The CDR3 DNA reads as TGCAGTGCGGACTCCCTAACTAGCGGGAGGGCCGACGAGCAGTACTTC.

There are a few counts of this clonotype. This chain joins TRBV12-3 or TRBV12-4 and TRBJ2-1; 16 positions match TRBD2. Trimming took 3 bases from V and 8 from J; bases not matched to a gene: 10. The CDR3 runs 18 residues. The DNA for the CDR3 is TGTGCCAGCAGTTTGGGTTTGGGACTAGCGGGAGGGCCGGATGAGCAGTTCTTC. Amino acids: CASSLGLGLAGGPDEQFF.

This clonotype appeared many times. This rearrangement joins TRBV7-2 to TRBJ2-7; no definite D call. Per germline, CDR1 SGHTA and CDR2 FQGNSA. CDR3 length: 13 amino acids. With 2 bases removed from V and 7 bases from J, the gap between germline ends came to 12 bases. The CDR3 sequence is CASSLSPTWEQYF. For the CDR3, the DNA is TGTGCCAGCAGCTTATCGCCGACTTGGGAGCAGTACTTC.

The chain has TRBV3-1 and TRBJ1-1; 10 bases are shared with TRBD1. Germline V lookup: CDR1 LGHDT, CDR2 YNNKEL (reference sequence). There are 15 residues in the CDR3. Losses at the gene ends were 2 bases for V and 3 bases for J; bases not matched to a gene: 3. In DNA form, the CDR3 reads TGTGCCAGCAGCCAACCTGGACAGGGGGACACTGAAGCTTTCTTT. It is translated as CASSQPGQGDTEAFF.

Ten or more counts support this clonotype. The V and J genes are TRBV28 and TRBJ1-6; D is undetermined. Germline V lookup: CDR1 MDHEN, CDR2 SYDVKM. The CDR3 runs 16 residues. Trimming cost V 1 base and J 6 bases, with 13 bases left between them. The CDR3 DNA sequence: TGTGCCAGCAGTTTATCGGGTCTAAGCCTTAATTCACCCCTCCACTTT. It yields the protein CASSLSGLSLNSPLHF.